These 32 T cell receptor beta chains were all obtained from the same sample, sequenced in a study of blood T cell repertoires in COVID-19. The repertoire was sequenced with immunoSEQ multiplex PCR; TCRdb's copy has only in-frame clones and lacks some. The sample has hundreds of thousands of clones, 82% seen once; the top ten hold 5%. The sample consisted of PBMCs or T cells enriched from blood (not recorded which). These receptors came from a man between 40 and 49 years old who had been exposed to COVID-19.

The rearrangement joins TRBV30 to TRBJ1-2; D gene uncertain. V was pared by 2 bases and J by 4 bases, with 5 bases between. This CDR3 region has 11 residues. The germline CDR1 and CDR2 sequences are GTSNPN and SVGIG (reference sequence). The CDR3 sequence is CAWSSLYGYTF. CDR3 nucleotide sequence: TGTGCCTGGAGTTCCCTCTATGGCTACACCTTC.

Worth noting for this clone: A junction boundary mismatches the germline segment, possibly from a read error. CDR3 DNA sequence: TGTGCTAGCAGCTTAGGGGCGGGAGGGCCCAACACCGGGGAGCTGTTTTTT. This codes for CASSLGAGGPNTGELFF. The V and J genes are TRBV7-7 and TRBJ2-2; 9 bases agree with TRBD2. The V gene's germline CDR1 is SSHAT and CDR2 FNYEAQ (reference sequence). The CDR3 has 17 residues. The full variable domain, rest sourced from reference TRBV7-7 and TRBJ2-2, is GAGVSQSPRYKVTKRGQDVTLRCDPISSHATLYWYQQALGQGPEFLTYFNYEAQPDKSGLPSDRFSAERPEGSISTLTIQRTEQRDSAMYRCASSLGAGGPNTGELFFGEGSRLTVL.

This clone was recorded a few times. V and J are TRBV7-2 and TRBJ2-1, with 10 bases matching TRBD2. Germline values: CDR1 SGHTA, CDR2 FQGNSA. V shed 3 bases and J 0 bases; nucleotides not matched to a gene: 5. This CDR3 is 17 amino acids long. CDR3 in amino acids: CASSLIPSGSSYNEQFF. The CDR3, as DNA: TGTGCCAGCAGCTTGATCCCTAGCGGGAGCTCCTACAATGAGCAGTTCTTC.

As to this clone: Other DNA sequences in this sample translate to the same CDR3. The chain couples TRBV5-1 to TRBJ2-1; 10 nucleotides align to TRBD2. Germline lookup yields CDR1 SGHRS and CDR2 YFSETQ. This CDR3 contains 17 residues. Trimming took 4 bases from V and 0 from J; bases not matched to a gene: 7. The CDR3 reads CASSLNSGRNSYNEQFF. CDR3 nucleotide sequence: TGCGCCAGCAGCCTAAATAGCGGGAGGAACTCCTACAATGAGCAGTTCTTC.

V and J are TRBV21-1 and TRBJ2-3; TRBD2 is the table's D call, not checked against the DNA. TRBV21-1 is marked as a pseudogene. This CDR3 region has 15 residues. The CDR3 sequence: CASGSSRAGTDTQYF. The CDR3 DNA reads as TGTGCCAGCGGATCTTCGAGGGCTGGCACAGATACGCAGTATTTT.

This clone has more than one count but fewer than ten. CDR3: CASSPRAGADTQYF. CDR3 bases: TGTGCCAGCAGCCCGCGAGCCGGGGCAGATACGCAGTATTTT. The V call is TRBV3-1 (or the pseudogene TRBV3-2), the J call TRBJ2-3; the D gene is possibly TRBD2 (5 bases). The CDR3 is 14 residues long. Germline-derived CDR1 and CDR2 are LGHDT and YNNKEL (reference sequence). The V and J ends lost 4 bases and 4 bases respectively, with 12 bases between them.

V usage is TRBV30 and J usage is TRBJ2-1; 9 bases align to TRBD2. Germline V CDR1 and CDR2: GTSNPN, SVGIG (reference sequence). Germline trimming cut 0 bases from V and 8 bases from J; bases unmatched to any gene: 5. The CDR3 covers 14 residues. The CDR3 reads CAWSVASGADEQFF. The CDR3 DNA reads TGTGCCTGGAGTGTGGCTAGCGGGGCCGATGAGCAGTTCTTC.

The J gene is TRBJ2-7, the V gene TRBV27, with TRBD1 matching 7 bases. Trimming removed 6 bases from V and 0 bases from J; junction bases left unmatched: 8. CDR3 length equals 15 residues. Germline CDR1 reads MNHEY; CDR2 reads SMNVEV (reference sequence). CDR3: CASRRQGSISYEQYF. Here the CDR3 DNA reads TGTGCCAGCAGGAGACAGGGCAGTATCTCCTACGAGCAGTACTTC.

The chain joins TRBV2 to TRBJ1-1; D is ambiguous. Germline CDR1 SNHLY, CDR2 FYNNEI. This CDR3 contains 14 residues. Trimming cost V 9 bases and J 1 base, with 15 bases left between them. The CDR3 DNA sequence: TGTGCCAGAGGCTCGGCAGCGAAGAACACTGAAGCTTTCTTT. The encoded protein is CARGSAAKNTEAFF.

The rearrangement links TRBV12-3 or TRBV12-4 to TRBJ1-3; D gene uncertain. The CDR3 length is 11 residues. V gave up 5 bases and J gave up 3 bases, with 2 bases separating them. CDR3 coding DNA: TGTGCCAGCAGTCTTGGAAACACCATATATTTT. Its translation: CASSLGNTIYF.

The chain's CDR3 is CASRKDRGLGNTIYF. The DNA for the CDR3 is TGTGCCAGCAGAAAGGACAGGGGGCTGGGAAACACCATATATTTT. The chain links TRBV2 to TRBJ1-3, with TRBD1 identical over 11 bases. Trimming at V came to 6 bases and at J to 4 bases, leaving 5 bases not matched to a gene. Germline loops: CDR1 SNHLY, CDR2 FYNNEI. The CDR3 is made up of 15 amino acids.

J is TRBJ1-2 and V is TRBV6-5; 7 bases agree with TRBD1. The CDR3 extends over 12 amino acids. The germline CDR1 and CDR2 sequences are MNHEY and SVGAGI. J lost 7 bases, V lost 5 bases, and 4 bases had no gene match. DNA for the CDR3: TGTGCCAGCAGTCACAGGGGTGGTGGCTACACCTTC. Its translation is CASSHRGGGYTF.

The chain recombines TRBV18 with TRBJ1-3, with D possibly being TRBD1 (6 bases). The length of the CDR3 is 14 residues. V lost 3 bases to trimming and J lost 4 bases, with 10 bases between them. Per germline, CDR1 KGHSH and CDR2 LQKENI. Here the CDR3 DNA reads TGTGCCAGCTCACCCCAGGGGACAGGAAACACCATATATTTT. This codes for CASSPQGTGNTIYF.

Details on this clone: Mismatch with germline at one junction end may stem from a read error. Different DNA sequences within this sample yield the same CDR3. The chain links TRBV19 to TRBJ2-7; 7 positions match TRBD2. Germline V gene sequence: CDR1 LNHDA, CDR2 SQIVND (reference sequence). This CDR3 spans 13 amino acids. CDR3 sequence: CASSHGRFYEQYF. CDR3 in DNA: TGCGCCAGTAGTCACGGGAGGTTCTACGAGCAGTACTTC.

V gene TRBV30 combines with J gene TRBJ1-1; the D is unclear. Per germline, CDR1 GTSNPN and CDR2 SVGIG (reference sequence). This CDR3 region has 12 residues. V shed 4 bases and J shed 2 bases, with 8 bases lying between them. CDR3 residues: CAWNIENTEAFF. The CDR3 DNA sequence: TGTGCCTGGAATATAGAAAACACTGAAGCTTTCTTT.

DNA of the CDR3: TGTGCCAGCAGCTTAGGTGGTGTAGATAATGAAAAACTGTTTTTT. Translation gives CASSLGGVDNEKLFF. The chain recombines TRBV7-9 with TRBJ1-4; D is undetermined. Germline V gene sequence: CDR1 SEHNR, CDR2 FQNEAQ (reference sequence). V lost 1 base and J 4 bases, leaving 10 bases between the germline ends. The CDR3 consists of 15 residues.

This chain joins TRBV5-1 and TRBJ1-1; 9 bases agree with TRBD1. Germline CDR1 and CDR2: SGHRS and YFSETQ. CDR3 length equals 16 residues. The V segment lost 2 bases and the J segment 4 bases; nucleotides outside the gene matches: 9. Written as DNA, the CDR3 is TGCGCCAGCAGCTTTCTCTCTGGACAGGGGTCCACTGAAGCTTTCTTT. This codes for CASSFLSGQGSTEAFF.

The CDR3 DNA sequence: TGTGCCAGTATCCCGGGACACGCAAGCCAAGAGACCCAGTACTTC. Translated: CASIPGHASQETQYF. The chain employs TRBV19 and TRBJ2-5, with D possibly being TRBD1 (6 bases). This CDR3 is built from 15 residues. Germline V gene sequence: CDR1 LNHDA, CDR2 SQIVND (reference sequence). V was pared by 7 bases and J by 1 base, with 16 bases between.

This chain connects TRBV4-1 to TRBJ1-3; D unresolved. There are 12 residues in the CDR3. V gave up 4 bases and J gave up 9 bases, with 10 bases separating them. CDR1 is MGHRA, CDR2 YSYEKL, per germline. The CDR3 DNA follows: TGCGCCAGCAGCCCTCAGTGGCCCACCATATATTTT. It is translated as CASSPQWPTIYF.

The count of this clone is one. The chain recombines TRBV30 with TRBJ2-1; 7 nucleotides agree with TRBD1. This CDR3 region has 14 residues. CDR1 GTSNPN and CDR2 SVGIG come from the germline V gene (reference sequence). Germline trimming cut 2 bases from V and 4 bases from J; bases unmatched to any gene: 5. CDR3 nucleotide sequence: TGTGCCTGGAGTACGGGACAGCATTACAATGAGCAGTTCTTC. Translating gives CAWSTGQHYNEQFF. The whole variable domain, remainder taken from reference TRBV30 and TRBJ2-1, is SQTIHQWPATLVQPVGSPLSLECTVEGTSNPNLYWYRQAAGRGLQLLFYSVGIGQISSEVPQNLSASRPQDRQFILSSKKLLLSDSGFYLCAWSTGQHYNEQFFGPGTRLTVL.

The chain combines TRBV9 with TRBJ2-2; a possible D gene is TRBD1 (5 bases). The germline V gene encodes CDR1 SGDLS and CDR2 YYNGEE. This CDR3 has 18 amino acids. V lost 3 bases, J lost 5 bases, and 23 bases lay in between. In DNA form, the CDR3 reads TGTGCCAGCAGCGCCCCCTTTTTTCTATCAGGGTATACCGGGGAGCTGTTTTTT. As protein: CASSAPFFLSGYTGELFF.

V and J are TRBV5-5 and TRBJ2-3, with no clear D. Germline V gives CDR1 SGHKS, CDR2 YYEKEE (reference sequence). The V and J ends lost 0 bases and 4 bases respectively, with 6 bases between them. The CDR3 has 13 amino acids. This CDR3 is CASSLGASDTQYF. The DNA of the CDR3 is TGTGCCAGCAGCTTGGGGGCATCAGATACGCAGTATTTT. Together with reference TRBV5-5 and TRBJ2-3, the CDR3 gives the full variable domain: DAGVTQSPTHLIKTRGQQVTLRCSPISGHKSVSWYQQVLGQGPQFIFQYYEKEERGRGNFPDRFSARQFPNYSSELNVNALLLGDSALYLCASSLGASDTQYFGPGTRLTVL.

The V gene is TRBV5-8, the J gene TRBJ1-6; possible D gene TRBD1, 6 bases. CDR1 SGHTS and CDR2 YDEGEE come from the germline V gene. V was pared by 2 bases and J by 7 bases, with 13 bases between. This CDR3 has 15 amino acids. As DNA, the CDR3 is TGTGCCAGCAGCTTAAACGACAGGAAAAATTCACCCCTCCACTTT. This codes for CASSLNDRKNSPLHF.

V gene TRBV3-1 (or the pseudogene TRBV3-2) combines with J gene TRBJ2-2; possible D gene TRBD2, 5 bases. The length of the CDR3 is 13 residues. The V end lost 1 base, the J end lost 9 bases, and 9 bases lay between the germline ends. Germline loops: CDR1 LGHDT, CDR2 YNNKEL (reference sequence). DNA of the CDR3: TGTGCCAGCAGCCAAGGAGGGAACCGGGAGCTGTTTTTT. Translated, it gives CASSQGGNRELFF.

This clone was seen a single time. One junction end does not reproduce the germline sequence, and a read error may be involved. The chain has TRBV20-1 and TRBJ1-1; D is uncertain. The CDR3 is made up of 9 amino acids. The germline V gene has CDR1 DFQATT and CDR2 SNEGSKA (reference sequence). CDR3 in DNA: TGCAGTGCAAACACGGAAGCTTTCTTT. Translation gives CSANTEAFF.

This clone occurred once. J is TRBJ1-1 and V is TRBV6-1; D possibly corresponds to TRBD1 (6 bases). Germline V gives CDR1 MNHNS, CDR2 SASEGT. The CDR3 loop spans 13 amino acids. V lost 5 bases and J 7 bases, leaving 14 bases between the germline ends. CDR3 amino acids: CASSSTDRNEAFF. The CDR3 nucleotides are TGTGCCAGCAGTTCCACGGACAGAAATGAAGCTTTCTTT.

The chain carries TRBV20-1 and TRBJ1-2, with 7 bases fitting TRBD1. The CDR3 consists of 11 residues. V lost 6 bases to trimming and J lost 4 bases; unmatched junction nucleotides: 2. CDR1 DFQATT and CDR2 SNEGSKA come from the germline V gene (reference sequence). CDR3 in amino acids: CSATGPYGYTF. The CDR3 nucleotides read TGCAGTGCGACAGGGCCCTATGGCTACACCTTC.

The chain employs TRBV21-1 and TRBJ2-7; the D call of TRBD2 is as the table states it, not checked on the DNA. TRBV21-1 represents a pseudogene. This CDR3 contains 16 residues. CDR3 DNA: TGTGCCAGCAGCAAAGGGGCCTGGACTAGCGGCTACGAGCAGTACTTC. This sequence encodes CASSKGAWTSGYEQYF.

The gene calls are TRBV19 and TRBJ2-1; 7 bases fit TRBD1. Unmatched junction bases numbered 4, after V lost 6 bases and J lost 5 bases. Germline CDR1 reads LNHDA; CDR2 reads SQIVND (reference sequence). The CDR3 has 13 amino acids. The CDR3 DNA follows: TGTGCCAGTAGCCGGGACAGAGACAATGAGCAGTTCTTC. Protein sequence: CASSRDRDNEQFF.

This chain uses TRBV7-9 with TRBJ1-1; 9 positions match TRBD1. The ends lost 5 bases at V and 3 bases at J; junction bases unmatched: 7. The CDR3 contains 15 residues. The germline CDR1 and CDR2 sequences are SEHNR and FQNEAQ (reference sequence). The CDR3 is CASSRSDRGYTEAFF. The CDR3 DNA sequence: TGTGCCAGCAGCCGCTCGGACAGGGGATACACTGAAGCTTTCTTT.

In nucleotides, the CDR3 is TGTGCCAGCAGCAGTCGAGACTACGAGCAGTACTTC. This translates into CASSSRDYEQYF. V is TRBV9 and J is TRBJ2-7; D is undetermined. Germline values: CDR1 SGDLS, CDR2 YYNGEE. The CDR3 sequence is 12 residues long. V was pared by 4 bases and J by 3 bases, with 8 bases between.

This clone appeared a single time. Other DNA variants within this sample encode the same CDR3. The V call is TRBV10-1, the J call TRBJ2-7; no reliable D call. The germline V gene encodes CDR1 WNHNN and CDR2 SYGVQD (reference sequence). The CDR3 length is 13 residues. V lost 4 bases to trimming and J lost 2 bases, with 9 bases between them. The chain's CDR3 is CASSGDSTYEQYF. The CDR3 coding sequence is TGCGCCAGCAGTGGAGACTCAACCTACGAGCAGTACTTC.